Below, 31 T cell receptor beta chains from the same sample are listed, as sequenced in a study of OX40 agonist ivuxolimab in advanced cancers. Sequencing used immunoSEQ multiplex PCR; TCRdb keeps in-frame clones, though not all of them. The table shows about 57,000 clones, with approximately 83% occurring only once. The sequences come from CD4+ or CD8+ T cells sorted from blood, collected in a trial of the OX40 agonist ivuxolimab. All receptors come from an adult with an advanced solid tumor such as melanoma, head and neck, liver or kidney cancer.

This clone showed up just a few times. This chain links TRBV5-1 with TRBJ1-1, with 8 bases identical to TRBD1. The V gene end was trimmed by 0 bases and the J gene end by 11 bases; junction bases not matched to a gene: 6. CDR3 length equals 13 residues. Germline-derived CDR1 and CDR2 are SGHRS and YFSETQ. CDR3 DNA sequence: TGCGCCAGCAGCTTGGACAGGGGGATCATGGCTTTCTTT. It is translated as CASSLDRGIMAFF.

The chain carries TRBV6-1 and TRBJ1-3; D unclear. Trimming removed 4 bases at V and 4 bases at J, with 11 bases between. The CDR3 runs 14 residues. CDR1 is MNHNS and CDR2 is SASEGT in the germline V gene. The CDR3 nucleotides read TGTGCCAGCAGTGGGAGCTGGGTGGGAAACACCATATATTTT. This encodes CASSGSWVGNTIYF.

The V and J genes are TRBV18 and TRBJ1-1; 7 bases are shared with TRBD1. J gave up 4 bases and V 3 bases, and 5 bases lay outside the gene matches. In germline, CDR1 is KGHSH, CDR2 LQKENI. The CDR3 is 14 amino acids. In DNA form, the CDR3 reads TGTGCCAGCTCACCGACAGGGAGGGGCACTGAAGCTTTCTTT. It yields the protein CASSPTGRGTEAFF.

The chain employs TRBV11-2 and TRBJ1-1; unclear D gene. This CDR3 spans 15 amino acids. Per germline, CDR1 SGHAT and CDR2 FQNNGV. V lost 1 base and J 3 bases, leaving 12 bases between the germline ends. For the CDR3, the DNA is TGTGCCAGCAGCTTAGGAAGCTTTGTGGACACTGAAGCTTTCTTT. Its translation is CASSLGSFVDTEAFF.

The CDR3 DNA is TGTGCCAGCAGTCCGCCGGGGACAGGCGGGCAAGAGACCCAGTACTTC. Translation: CASSPPGTGGQETQYF. The chain uses TRBV7-2 and TRBJ2-5; 8 bases map to TRBD1. The ends lost 6 bases at V and 2 bases at J; junction bases unmatched: 11. This CDR3 contains 16 residues. Per germline, CDR1 SGHTA and CDR2 FQGNSA.

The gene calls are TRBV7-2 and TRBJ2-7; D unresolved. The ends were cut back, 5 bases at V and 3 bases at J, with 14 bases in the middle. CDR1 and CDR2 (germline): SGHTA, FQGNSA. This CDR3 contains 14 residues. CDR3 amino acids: CASSVGRVVYEQYF. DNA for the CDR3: TGTGCCAGCAGCGTAGGACGGGTCGTCTACGAGCAGTACTTC. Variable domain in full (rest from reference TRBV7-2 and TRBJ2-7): GAGVSQSPSNKVTEKGKDVELRCDPISGHTALYWYRQSLGQGLEFLIYFQGNSAPDKSGLPSDRFSAERTGGSVSTLTIQRTQQEDSAVYLCASSVGRVVYEQYFGPGTRLTVT.

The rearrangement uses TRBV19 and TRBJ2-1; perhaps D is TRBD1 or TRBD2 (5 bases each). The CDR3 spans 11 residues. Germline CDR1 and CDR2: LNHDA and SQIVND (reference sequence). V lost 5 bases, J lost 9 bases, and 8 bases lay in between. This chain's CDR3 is CASSYGTEQFF. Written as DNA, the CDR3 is TGTGCCAGTAGTTACGGGACTGAGCAGTTCTTC.

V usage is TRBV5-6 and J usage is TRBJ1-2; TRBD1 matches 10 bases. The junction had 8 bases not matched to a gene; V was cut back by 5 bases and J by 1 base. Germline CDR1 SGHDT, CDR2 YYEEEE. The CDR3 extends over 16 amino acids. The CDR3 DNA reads TGTGCCAGCAGGTACCGGGACAGGGGTCTTAACTATGGCTACACCTTC. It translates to CASRYRDRGLNYGYTF.

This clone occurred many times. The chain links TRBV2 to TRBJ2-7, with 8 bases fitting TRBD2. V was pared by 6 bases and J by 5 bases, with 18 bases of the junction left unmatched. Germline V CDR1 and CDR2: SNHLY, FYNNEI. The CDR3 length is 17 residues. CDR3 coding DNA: TGTGCCAGCAGCGAATCCGGGACTAGAGGAACTGACAACGAGCAGTACTTC. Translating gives CASSESGTRGTDNEQYF.

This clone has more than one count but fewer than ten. CDR3: CASSPGRRATYEQYF. The CDR3 nucleotides read TGTGCCAGCAGCCCCGGAAGAAGGGCCACCTACGAGCAGTACTTC. The chain couples TRBV28 to TRBJ2-7; unclear D gene. Trimming cost V 6 bases and J 2 bases, with 17 bases left between them. The CDR3 runs to 15 residues. CDR1 is MDHEN, CDR2 SYDVKM, per germline.

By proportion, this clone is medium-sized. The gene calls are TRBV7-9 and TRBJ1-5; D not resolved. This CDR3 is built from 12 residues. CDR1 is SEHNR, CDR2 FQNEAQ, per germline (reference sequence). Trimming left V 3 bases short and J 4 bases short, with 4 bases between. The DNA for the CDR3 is TGTGCCAGCAGCTTGATGAATCAGCCCCAGCATTTT. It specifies CASSLMNQPQHF.

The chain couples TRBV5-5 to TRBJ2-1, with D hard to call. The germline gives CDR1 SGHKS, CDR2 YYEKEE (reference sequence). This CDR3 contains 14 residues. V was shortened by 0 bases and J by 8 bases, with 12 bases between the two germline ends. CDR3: CASSLAAGSHEQFF. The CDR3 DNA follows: TGTGCCAGCAGCTTGGCCGCAGGATCGCATGAGCAGTTCTTC.

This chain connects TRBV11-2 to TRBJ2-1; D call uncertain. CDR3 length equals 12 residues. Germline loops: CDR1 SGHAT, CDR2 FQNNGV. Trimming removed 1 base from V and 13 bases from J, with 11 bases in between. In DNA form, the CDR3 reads TGTGCCAGCAGCTTAGTTCGGGCCCAACAGTTCTTC. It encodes CASSLVRAQQFF.

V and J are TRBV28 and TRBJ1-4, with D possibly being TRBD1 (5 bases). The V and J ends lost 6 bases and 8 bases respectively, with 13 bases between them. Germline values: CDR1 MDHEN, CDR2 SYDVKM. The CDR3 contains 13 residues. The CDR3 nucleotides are TGTGCCAGCAGAGCAGGGCACAGCGAAAAACTGTTTTTT. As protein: CASRAGHSEKLFF.

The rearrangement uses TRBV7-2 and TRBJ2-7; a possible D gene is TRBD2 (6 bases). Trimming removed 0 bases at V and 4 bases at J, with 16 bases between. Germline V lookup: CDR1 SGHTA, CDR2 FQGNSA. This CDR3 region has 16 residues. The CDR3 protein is CASSLAKGLNPYEQYF. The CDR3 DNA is TGTGCCAGCAGCTTAGCGAAAGGACTAAACCCATACGAGCAGTACTTC. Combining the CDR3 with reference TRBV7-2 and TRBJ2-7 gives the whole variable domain GAGVSQSPSNKVTEKGKDVELRCDPISGHTALYWYRQSLGQGLEFLIYFQGNSAPDKSGLPSDRFSAERTGGSVSTLTIQRTQQEDSAVYLCASSLAKGLNPYEQYFGPGTRLTVT.

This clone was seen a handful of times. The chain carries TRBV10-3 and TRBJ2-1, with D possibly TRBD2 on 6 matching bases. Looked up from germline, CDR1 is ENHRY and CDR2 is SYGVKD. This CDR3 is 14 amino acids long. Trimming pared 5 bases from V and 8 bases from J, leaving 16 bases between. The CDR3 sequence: CAISFLGTPDEQFF. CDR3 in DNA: TGTGCCATCAGTTTCTTAGGGACTCCCGATGAGCAGTTCTTC.

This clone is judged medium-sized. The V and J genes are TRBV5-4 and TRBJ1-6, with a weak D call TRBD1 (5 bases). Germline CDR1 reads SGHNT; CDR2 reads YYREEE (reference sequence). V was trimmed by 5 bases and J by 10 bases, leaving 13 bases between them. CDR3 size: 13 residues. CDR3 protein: CASSMKGSSPLHF. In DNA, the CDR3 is TGTGCCAGCAGTATGAAGGGGAGCTCACCCCTCCACTTT. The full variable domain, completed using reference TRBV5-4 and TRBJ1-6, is ETGVTQSPTHLIKTRGQQVTLRCSSQSGHNTVSWYQQALGQGPQFIFQYYREEENGRGNFPPRFSGLQFPNYSSELNVNALELDDSALYLCASSMKGSSPLHFGNGTRLTVT.

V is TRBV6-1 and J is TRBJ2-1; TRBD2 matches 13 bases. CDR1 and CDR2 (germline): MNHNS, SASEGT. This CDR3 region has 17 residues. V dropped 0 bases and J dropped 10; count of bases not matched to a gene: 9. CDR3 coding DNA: TGTGCCAGCAGTGAAGCAGGGCGGACTAGCGGGAGCAACGAGCAGTTCTTC. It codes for CASSEAGRTSGSNEQFF.

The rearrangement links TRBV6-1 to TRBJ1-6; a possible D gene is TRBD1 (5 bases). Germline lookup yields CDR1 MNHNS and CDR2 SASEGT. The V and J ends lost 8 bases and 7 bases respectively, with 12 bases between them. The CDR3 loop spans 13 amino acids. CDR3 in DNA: TGTGCCAGCCGACTGGGGGGGAATTCACCCCTCCACTTT. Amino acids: CASRLGGNSPLHF.

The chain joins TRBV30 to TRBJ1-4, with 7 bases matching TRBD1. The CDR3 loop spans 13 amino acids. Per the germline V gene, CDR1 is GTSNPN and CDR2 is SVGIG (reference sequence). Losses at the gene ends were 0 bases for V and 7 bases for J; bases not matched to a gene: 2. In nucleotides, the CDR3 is TGTGCCTGGAGTGTACAGGGGAGTGAAAAACTGTTTTTT. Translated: CAWSVQGSEKLFF. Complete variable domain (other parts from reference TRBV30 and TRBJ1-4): SQTIHQWPATLVQPVGSPLSLECTVEGTSNPNLYWYRQAAGRGLQLLFYSVGIGQISSEVPQNLSASRPQDRQFILSSKKLLLSDSGFYLCAWSVQGSEKLFFGSGTQLSVL.

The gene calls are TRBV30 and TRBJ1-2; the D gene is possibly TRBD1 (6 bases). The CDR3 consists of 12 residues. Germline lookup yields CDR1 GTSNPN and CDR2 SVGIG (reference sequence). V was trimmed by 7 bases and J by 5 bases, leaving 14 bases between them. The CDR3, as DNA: TGTGCCTCCGAGGGGGGGGGATATGGCTACACCTTC. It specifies CASEGGGYGYTF.

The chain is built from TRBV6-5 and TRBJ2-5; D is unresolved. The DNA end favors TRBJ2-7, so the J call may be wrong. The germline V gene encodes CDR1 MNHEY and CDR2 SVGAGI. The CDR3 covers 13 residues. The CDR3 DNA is TGTGCCAGCAGTTACTCAACCGTCTACGAGCAGTACTTC. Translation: CASSYSTVYEQYF.

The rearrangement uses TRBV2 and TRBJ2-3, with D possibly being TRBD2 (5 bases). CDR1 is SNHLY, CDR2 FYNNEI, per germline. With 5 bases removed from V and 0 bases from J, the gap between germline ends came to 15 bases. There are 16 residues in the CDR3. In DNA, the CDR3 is TGTGCCAGCAGTACCTTTTGGTCGGGAAGCACAGATACGCAGTATTTT. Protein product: CASSTFWSGSTDTQYF.

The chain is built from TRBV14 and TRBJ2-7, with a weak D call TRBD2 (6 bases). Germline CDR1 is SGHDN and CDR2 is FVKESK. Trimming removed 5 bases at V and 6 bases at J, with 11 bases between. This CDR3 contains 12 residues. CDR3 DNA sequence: TGTGCCAGCAGCTTCACTAGCCTCGAGCAGTACTTC. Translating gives CASSFTSLEQYF. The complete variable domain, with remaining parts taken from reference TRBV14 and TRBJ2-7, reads EAGVTQFPSHSVIEKGQTVTLRCDPISGHDNLYWYRRVMGKEIKFLLHFVKESKQDESGMPNNRFLAERTGGTYSTLKVQPAELEDSGVYFCASSFTSLEQYFGPGTRLTVT.

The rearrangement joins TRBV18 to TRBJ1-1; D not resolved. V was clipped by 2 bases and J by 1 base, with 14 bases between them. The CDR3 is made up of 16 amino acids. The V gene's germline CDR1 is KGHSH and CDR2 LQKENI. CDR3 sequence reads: CASSPVFLTENTEAFF. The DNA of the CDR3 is TGTGCCAGCTCACCAGTGTTTTTGACGGAGAACACTGAAGCTTTCTTT.

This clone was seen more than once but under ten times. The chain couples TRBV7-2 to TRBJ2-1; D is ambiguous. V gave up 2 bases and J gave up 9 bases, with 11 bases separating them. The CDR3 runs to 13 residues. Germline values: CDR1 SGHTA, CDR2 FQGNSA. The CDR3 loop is CASSLTTAGEQFF. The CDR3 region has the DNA TGTGCCAGCAGCTTAACCACGGCTGGTGAGCAGTTCTTC.

The CDR3 bases are TGTGCCAGCAGTGAAATAAATGAGCAGTTCTTC. Amino acid sequence: CASSEINEQFF. The rearrangement links TRBV6-5 to TRBJ2-1; the D is unclear. V was shortened by 5 bases and J by 7 bases, with 6 bases between the two germline ends. Germline CDR1 is MNHEY and CDR2 is SVGAGI. The CDR3 length is 11 residues.

The CDR3 reads CASSYRGTGTNNEQFF. The DNA for the CDR3 is TGTGCCAGCAGCTATCGAGGGACAGGGACGAACAATGAGCAGTTCTTC. This chain connects TRBV11-2 to TRBJ2-1; 9 nucleotides line up with TRBD1. The germline V gene encodes CDR1 SGHAT and CDR2 FQNNGV. V dropped 4 bases and J dropped 5; count of bases not matched to a gene: 9. The length of the CDR3 is 16 residues.

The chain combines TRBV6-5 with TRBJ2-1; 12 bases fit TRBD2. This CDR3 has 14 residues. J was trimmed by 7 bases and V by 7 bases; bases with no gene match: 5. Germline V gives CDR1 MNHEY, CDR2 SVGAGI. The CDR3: CASTGLAGGNEQFF. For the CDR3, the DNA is TGTGCCAGCACCGGGCTAGCGGGGGGGAATGAGCAGTTCTTC.

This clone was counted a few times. CDR3 in amino acids: CASSEYSGSYNEQFF. Here the CDR3 DNA reads TGTGCCAGCAGTGAATACAGCGGGAGTTACAATGAGCAGTTCTTC. J is TRBJ2-1 and V is TRBV6-1; TRBD2 matches at 8 bases. The CDR3 is 15 residues long. Trimming at V came to 2 bases and at J to 4 bases, leaving 4 bases not matched to a gene. Germline CDR1 MNHNS, CDR2 SASEGT.

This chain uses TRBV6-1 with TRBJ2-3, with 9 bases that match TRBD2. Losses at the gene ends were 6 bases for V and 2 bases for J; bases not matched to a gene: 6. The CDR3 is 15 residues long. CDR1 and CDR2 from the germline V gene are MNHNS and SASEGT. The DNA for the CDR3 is TGTGCCAGCAGCGTGACTAGCGGATACACAGATACGCAGTATTTT. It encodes CASSVTSGYTDTQYF.